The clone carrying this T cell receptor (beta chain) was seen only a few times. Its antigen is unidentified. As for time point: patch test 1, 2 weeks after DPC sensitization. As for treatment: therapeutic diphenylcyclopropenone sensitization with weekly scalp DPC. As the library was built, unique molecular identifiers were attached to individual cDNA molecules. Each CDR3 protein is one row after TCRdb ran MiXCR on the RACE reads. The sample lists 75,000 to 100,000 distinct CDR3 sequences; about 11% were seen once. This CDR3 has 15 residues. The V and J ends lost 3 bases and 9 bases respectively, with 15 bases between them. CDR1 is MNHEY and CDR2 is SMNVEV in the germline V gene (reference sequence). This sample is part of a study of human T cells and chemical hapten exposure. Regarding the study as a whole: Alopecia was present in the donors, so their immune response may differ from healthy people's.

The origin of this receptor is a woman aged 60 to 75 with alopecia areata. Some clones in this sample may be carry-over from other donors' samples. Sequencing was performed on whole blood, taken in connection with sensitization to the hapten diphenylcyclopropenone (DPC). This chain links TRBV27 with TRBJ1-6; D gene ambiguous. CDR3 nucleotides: TGTGCCAGCAGTTTGGATCCGGGATTTAGTTCACCCCTCCACTTT. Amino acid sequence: CASSLDPGFSSPLHF.